One sample yielded the 12 T cell receptor beta chains listed below, sequenced in a study of T-cell reconstitution after alpha-beta-depleted transplantation in children. Preparation of the TCRbeta library used unique molecular identifiers. Each CDR3 protein is one row after TCRdb ran MiXCR on the PCR reads. Of 700,000 or so distinct CDR3 sequences in the sample, about an eighth were seen once. Sample: PBMCs, taken before TCRalphabeta/CD19-depleted stem cell transplant. The receptor source for this set is a girl aged 2 to 9 with congenital amegakaryocytic thrombocytopenia, due to receive a stem cell transplant.

This clonotype showed up just a few times. The genes are TRBV5-1 and TRBJ2-5; 13 bases are a match to TRBD2. From germline, CDR1 is SGHRS and CDR2 YFSETQ. J lost 1 base, V lost 0 bases, and 6 bases had no gene match. The CDR3 contains 18 residues. CDR3 sequence (DNA): TGCGCCAGCAGCTTGGTACTAGCGGGAGGGGGACTCCAAGAGACCCAGTACTTC. Protein: CASSLVLAGGGLQETQYF.

This clonotype came up many times. The chain couples TRBV12-3 or TRBV12-4 to TRBJ1-5; D call uncertain. This CDR3 has 12 amino acids. V shed 7 bases and J shed 3 bases, with 7 bases lying between them. In DNA form, the CDR3 reads TGTGCCAGCAAAGGTAACAATCAGCCCCAGCATTTT. Translating gives CASKGNNQPQHF.

This clonotype has a count of ten or more. The rearrangement uses TRBV15 and TRBJ2-2; D is undetermined. V lost 0 bases and J 3 bases, leaving 2 bases between the germline ends. This CDR3 is built from 13 residues. CDR1 and CDR2 (germline): LNHNV, YYDKDF (reference sequence). The CDR3 bases are TGTGCCACCAGCAGAGAATACACCGGGGAGCTGTTTTTT. It codes for CATSREYTGELFF. Full variable domain (remainder filled in from reference TRBV15 and TRBJ2-2): DAMVIQNPRYQVTQFGKPVTLSCSQTLNHNVMYWYQQKSSQAPKLLFHYYDKDFNNEADTPDNFQSRRPNTSFCFLDIRSPGLGDTAMYLCATSREYTGELFFGEGSRLTVL.

In regard to this clonotype: This may be a read error: a much more frequent sequence differs by one nucleotide. The rearrangement links TRBV12-3 or TRBV12-4 to TRBJ2-5, with TRBD2 matching over 10 bases. The ends lost 3 bases at V and 2 bases at J; junction bases unmatched: 6. The CDR3 has 16 amino acids. The CDR3 loop reads CASSLQAGGGQETQYF. In nucleotides, the CDR3 is TGTGCCAGCAGTTTGCAAGCGGGAGGGGGTCAAGAGACCCAGTACTTC.

This chain connects TRBV30 to TRBJ2-1, with 7 bases matching TRBD2. V lost 0 bases, J lost 3 bases, and 5 bases stayed unmatched. Germline values: CDR1 GTSNPN, CDR2 SVGIG (reference sequence). The CDR3 has 15 residues. CDR3 DNA sequence: TGTGCCTGGAGTGTGGGGCGGGAGCGCTACAATGAGCAGTTCTTC. Protein: CAWSVGRERYNEQFF.

The chain couples TRBV12-5 to TRBJ2-5; no clear D. Germline V gene lookup returns CDR1 LGHNT and CDR2 FRNRAP. CDR3 length: 14 residues. The V gene lost 1 base and the J gene lost 0 bases, with 6 bases spanning the gap. CDR3 bases: TGTGCTAGTGGTTTGGGGCAGGACCAAGAGACCCAGTACTTC. Protein sequence: CASGLGQDQETQYF. The whole variable domain, filled in from reference TRBV12-5 and TRBJ2-5, reads DARVTQTPRHKVTEMGQEVTMRCQPILGHNTVFWYRQTMMQGLELLAYFRNRAPLDDSGMPKDRFSAEMPDATLATLKIQPSEPRDSAVYFCASGLGQDQETQYFGPGTRLLVL.

There are many counts of this clonotype. CDR3 amino acids: CSVRGAQGNTEAFF. CDR3 in DNA: TGCAGCGTACGAGGGGCACAGGGGAACACTGAAGCTTTCTTT. This chain joins TRBV29-1 and TRBJ1-1, with D possibly matching TRBD1 (6 bases). The V gene lost 6 bases and the J gene lost 1 base, with 15 bases spanning the gap. Germline V gene lookup returns CDR1 SQVTM and CDR2 ANQGSEA. This CDR3 spans 14 amino acids.

The chain has TRBV5-5 and TRBJ2-2; weak D call: TRBD1 (6 bases). The CDR3 contains 16 residues. Germline V gene lookup returns CDR1 SGHKS and CDR2 YYEKEE (reference sequence). V lost 2 bases, J lost 7 bases, and 18 bases lay in between. In DNA, the CDR3 is TGTGCCAGCAGCTTCCCCCAAAACAGGGATGTCGGGGAGCTGTTTTTT. It translates to CASSFPQNRDVGELFF.

This clonotype has at least ten counts. The V and J genes are TRBV7-6 and TRBJ2-2; 8 bases align to TRBD2. The germline CDR1 and CDR2 sequences are SGHVS and FNYEAQ. The CDR3 is 16 amino acids. Trimming cost V 1 base and J 3 bases; bases outside gene matches: 4. In nucleotides, the CDR3 is TGTGCCAGCAGCTTAGTGGCGGGAGGACACACCGGGGAGCTGTTTTTT. Protein sequence: CASSLVAGGHTGELFF. The full variable domain, completed using reference TRBV7-6 and TRBJ2-2, is GAGVSQSPRYKVTKRGQDVALRCDPISGHVSLYWYRQALGQGPEFLTYFNYEAQQDKSGLPNDRFSAERPEGSISTLTIQRTEQRDSAMYRCASSLVAGGHTGELFFGEGSRLTVL.

The sample holds many counts of this clonotype. This sequence joins TRBV12-3 or TRBV12-4 and TRBJ2-1; 7 nucleotides agree with TRBD2. CDR3 length: 15 residues. Germline trimming cut 3 bases from V and 3 bases from J; bases unmatched to any gene: 5. The CDR3 nucleotides read TGTGCCAGCAGTTTCGGGGGAGGGTTCTACAATGAGCAGTTCTTC. This sequence encodes CASSFGGGFYNEQFF.

This clonotype appeared many times. The CDR3 region is CASSTDLRSSGSSHEQYF. DNA of the CDR3: TGTGCCAGCAGTACCGACCTTAGGTCAAGCGGGAGTAGCCACGAGCAGTACTTC. V and J are TRBV28 and TRBJ2-7, with TRBD2 matching 8 bases. V shed 5 bases, J shed 5 bases, and the junction held 20 bases outside the gene matches. The CDR3 totals 18 residues. CDR1 and CDR2 from the germline V gene are MDHEN and SYDVKM.

This clonotype occurred a few times. The genes are TRBV5-1 and TRBJ1-2; no clear D. CDR1 is SGHRS and CDR2 is YFSETQ in the germline V gene. This CDR3 has 13 residues. The V end lost 7 bases, the J end lost 0 bases, and 10 bases lay between the germline ends. The CDR3 sequence is CASGTWANYGYTF. The CDR3, as DNA: TGCGCCAGCGGAACTTGGGCTAACTATGGCTACACCTTC.